The 2 T cell receptor beta chains below come from one sample, sequenced in a study of shared clonotypes between healthy human individuals. The repertoire was sequenced with immunoSEQ multiplex PCR; TCRdb's copy has only in-frame clones and lacks some. This table has about 2,100,000 clones, roughly 91% appearing once. Terminally differentiated effector memory CD45RA+ cells were left out of the naive CD8 fraction, which was CD45RO-negative and positively selected for CCR7. The sequenced sample consisted of naive CD8+ T cells from PBMCs. All receptors derive from a young man in good health. Some clones in this sample may be carry-over from other donors' samples.

This chain connects TRBV11-2 to TRBJ1-1, with 7 nucleotides matching TRBD1. The CDR3 has 14 amino acids. V was clipped by 6 bases and J by 9 bases; unmatched bases: 13. Germline CDR1 SGHAT, CDR2 FQNNGV. The CDR3 reads CASRPRDSLFKAFF. Written as DNA, the CDR3 is TGTGCCAGCAGGCCCCGGGACAGCCTTTTTAAAGCTTTCTTT.

As for this clone: Other DNA sequences in the same sample also yield this CDR3. The chain recombines TRBV6-6 with TRBJ2-7; no clear D. Per germline, CDR1 MNHNY and CDR2 SVGAGI (reference sequence). This CDR3 has 13 amino acids. Trimming left V 0 bases short and J 4 bases short, with 7 bases between. CDR3 coding DNA: TGTGCCAGCAGTTACTCGAAGGGTTACGAGCAGTACTTC. Translated: CASSYSKGYEQYF.